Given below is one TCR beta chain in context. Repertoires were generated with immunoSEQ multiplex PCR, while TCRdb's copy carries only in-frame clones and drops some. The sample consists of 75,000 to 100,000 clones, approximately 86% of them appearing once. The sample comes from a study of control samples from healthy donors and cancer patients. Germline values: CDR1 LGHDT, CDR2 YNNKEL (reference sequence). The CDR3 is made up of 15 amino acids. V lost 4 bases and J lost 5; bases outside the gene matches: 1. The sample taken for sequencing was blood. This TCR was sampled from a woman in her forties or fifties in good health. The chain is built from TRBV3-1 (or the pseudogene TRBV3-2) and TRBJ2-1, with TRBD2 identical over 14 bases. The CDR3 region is CASSRGLAGDNEQFF. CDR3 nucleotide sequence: TGTGCCAGCAGCCGGGGACTAGCGGGGGACAATGAGCAGTTCTTC.